The source of this TCR beta chain is a study of blood T cell repertoires in COVID-19. At the level of the study: Nucleic acid was either cDNA or gDNA, and it came from T cells, B-cell-depleted T cells, or PBMCs.

CDR3 size: 17 residues. How the authors handled the data: Reference gene primer amplification gave nucleated cell count estimates. The protocol was immunoSEQ multiplex PCR, while the TCRdb copy is restricted to in-frame clones and leaves out a portion. V and J calls and clone size are copied from that table; D and trimming were computed from the DNA. The table lists about 190,000 clones, approximately 80% of them singletons. Source material: peripheral blood. The sequence came from a man aged 45-65 years who had recovered from COVID-19. The gene calls are TRBV21-1 and TRBJ2-3; the table calls TRBD2, which could not be checked here. TRBV21-1 is a pseudogene. For the CDR3, the DNA is TGTGCCAGCAGCAAAAGACGACTAGCGGGAGAATCAGATACGCAGTATTTT. Protein product: CASSKRRLAGESDTQYF.